This is a list of T cell receptor beta chains from one sample in a study of T cell changes during pregnancy in multiple sclerosis. Sequencing used immunoSEQ multiplex PCR; TCRdb keeps in-frame clones, though not all of them. Here the sample spans about 80,000 clones, under 95% being singletons. The sequencing used peripheral blood, collected before pregnancy. The receptors stem from a female donor with multiple sclerosis, enrolled in a pregnancy study. The CDR3 runs from the conserved cysteine through the conserved F or W. Each record gives: V gene, D gene, J gene, clone size, CDR3 protein, CDR3 DNA. D genes are given only for firm matches. Size tells how often a clone was seen (once, few, many) or the class of an expanded clone, and some rows leave it out.

V gene: TRBV7-9
D gene: TRBD1
J gene: TRBJ2-3
clone size: -
CDR3 protein: CASSSRQGASDTQYF
CDR3 DNA: TGTGCCAGCAGTTCCCGGCAGGGGGCGTCAGATACGCAGTATTTT

V gene: TRBV19
D gene: TRBD1
J gene: TRBJ1-3
clone size: -
CDR3 protein: CASSTYFDRVSGNTIYF
CDR3 DNA: TGTGCCAGTAGTACCTATTTCGACAGGGTCTCAGGAAACACCATATATTTT

V gene: TRBV15
D gene: -
J gene: TRBJ1-1
clone size: few
CDR3 protein: CATSRFQNTEAFF
CDR3 DNA: TGTGCCACCAGCAGGTTCCAGAATACTGAAGCTTTCTTT

V gene: TRBV7-3
D gene: TRBD2
J gene: TRBJ2-1
clone size: -
CDR3 protein: CASSLGGTSGRNEQFF
CDR3 DNA: TGTGCCAGCAGCTTAGGCGGGACTAGCGGGAGGAATGAGCAGTTCTTC

V gene: TRBV2
D gene: -
J gene: TRBJ1-4
clone size: -
CDR3 protein: CASSRGLWEKLFF
CDR3 DNA: TGTGCCAGCAGTAGGGGCCTTTGGGAAAAACTGTTTTTT

V gene: TRBV5-6
D gene: -
J gene: TRBJ2-5
clone size: -
CDR3 protein: CASSSSLTGTPSKTQYF
CDR3 DNA: TGTGCCAGCAGCTCATCCTTGACAGGGACTCCCTCCAAGACCCAGTACTTC

V gene: TRBV7-9
D gene: TRBD2
J gene: TRBJ2-2
clone size: -
CDR3 protein: CASSPRRWEGHTGELFF
CDR3 DNA: TGTGCCAGCAGCCCCCGTCGGTGGGAGGGCCATACCGGGGAGCTGTTTTTT

V gene: TRBV2
D gene: -
J gene: TRBJ1-5
clone size: -
CDR3 protein: CASCRDTLNQPQHF
CDR3 DNA: TGTGCCAGCTGCCGGGACACACTCAATCAGCCCCAGCATTTT

V gene: TRBV6-5
D gene: TRBD1
J gene: TRBJ1-4
clone size: -
CDR3 protein: CASSFDRASTNEKLFF
CDR3 DNA: TGTGCCAGCAGTTTCGACAGGGCGTCAACTAATGAAAAACTGTTTTTT

V gene: TRBV5-1
D gene: TRBD2
J gene: TRBJ2-1
clone size: -
CDR3 protein: CASSKFPSGGFYNEQFF
CDR3 DNA: TGCGCCAGCAGCAAGTTTCCTAGCGGGGGTTTTTACAATGAGCAGTTCTTC

V gene: TRBV9
D gene: TRBD1
J gene: TRBJ2-6
clone size: -
CDR3 protein: CASSVRGPGANVLTF
CDR3 DNA: TGTGCCAGCAGCGTCAGGGGGCCAGGGGCCAACGTCCTGACTTTC

V gene: TRBV6-5
D gene: TRBD1
J gene: TRBJ2-7
clone size: many
CDR3 protein: CASTRPSTGIYEQYF
CDR3 DNA: TGTGCCAGCACCCGCCCATCGACAGGGATCTACGAGCAGTACTTC

V gene: TRBV25-1
D gene: TRBD2
J gene: TRBJ2-5
clone size: -
CDR3 protein: CASRDSREKETQYF
CDR3 DNA: TGTGCCAGCCGCGACTCGCGGGAGAAAGAGACCCAGTACTTC

V gene: TRBV5-1
D gene: TRBD2
J gene: TRBJ2-2
clone size: -
CDR3 protein: CASSLETGGPTGELFF
CDR3 DNA: TGCGCCAGCAGCTTGGAAACGGGAGGGCCCACCGGGGAGCTGTTTTTT

V gene: TRBV6-5
D gene: TRBD1
J gene: TRBJ2-3
clone size: -
CDR3 protein: CACSGTGVADTQYF
CDR3 DNA: TGTGCCTGCTCCGGGACAGGAGTCGCAGATACGCAGTATTTT

V gene: TRBV6-5
D gene: -
J gene: TRBJ2-7
clone size: -
CDR3 protein: CASRPLGSYEQYF
CDR3 DNA: TGTGCCAGCAGGCCCCTAGGATCCTACGAGCAGTACTTC

V gene: TRBV2
D gene: TRBD2
J gene: TRBJ2-7
clone size: -
CDR3 protein: CASEGLAGPGYEQYF
CDR3 DNA: TGTGCCAGCGAGGGACTAGCGGGACCCGGCTACGAGCAGTACTTC

V gene: TRBV2
D gene: -
J gene: TRBJ2-3
clone size: -
CDR3 protein: CASSDRLTRGTDTQYF
CDR3 DNA: TGTGCCAGCAGTGACCGACTCACGAGAGGCACAGATACGCAGTATTTT

V gene: TRBV2
D gene: -
J gene: TRBJ2-3
clone size: -
CDR3 protein: CASIKSAVDTQYF
CDR3 DNA: TGTGCCAGCATCAAGAGTGCGGTAGATACGCAGTATTTT

V gene: TRBV5-5
D gene: -
J gene: TRBJ2-7
clone size: -
CDR3 protein: CASSPTGQRYEQYF
CDR3 DNA: TGTGCCAGCAGCCCGACAGGACAGCGGTACGAGCAGTACTTC

V gene: TRBV6-1
D gene: -
J gene: TRBJ1-1
clone size: once
CDR3 protein: CASSPKGWDYAFF
CDR3 DNA: TGTGCCAGCAGTCCGAAAGGGTGGGACTACGCTTTCTTT

V gene: TRBV28
D gene: TRBD1
J gene: TRBJ1-3
clone size: -
CDR3 protein: CASSPAPGQFSGNTIYF
CDR3 DNA: TGTGCCAGCAGTCCCGCTCCGGGACAGTTCTCTGGAAACACCATATATTTT

V gene: TRBV11-2
D gene: TRBD2
J gene: TRBJ2-2
clone size: -
CDR3 protein: CASSLVPAGGTGELFF
CDR3 DNA: TGTGCCAGCAGCTTAGTTCCAGCGGGAGGAACCGGGGAGCTGTTTTTT

V gene: TRBV2
D gene: TRBD1
J gene: TRBJ2-4
clone size: -
CDR3 protein: CANQPTGENIQYF
CDR3 DNA: TGTGCCAACCAACCGACAGGGGAGAACATTCAGTACTTC

V gene: TRBV11-1
D gene: TRBD2
J gene: TRBJ2-5
clone size: -
CDR3 protein: CASSSGLAEYQETQYF
CDR3 DNA: TGTGCCAGCAGCTCGGGACTAGCGGAGTACCAAGAGACCCAGTACTTC

V gene: TRBV28
D gene: TRBD2
J gene: TRBJ2-7
clone size: -
CDR3 protein: CASSLTSGTSYEQYF
CDR3 DNA: TGTGCCAGCAGTTTGACCAGCGGGACCAGCTACGAGCAGTACTTC

V gene: TRBV7-9
D gene: -
J gene: TRBJ2-7
clone size: once
CDR3 protein: CASSEGHEQYF
CDR3 DNA: TGTGCCAGCAGCGAGGGTCACGAGCAGTACTTC